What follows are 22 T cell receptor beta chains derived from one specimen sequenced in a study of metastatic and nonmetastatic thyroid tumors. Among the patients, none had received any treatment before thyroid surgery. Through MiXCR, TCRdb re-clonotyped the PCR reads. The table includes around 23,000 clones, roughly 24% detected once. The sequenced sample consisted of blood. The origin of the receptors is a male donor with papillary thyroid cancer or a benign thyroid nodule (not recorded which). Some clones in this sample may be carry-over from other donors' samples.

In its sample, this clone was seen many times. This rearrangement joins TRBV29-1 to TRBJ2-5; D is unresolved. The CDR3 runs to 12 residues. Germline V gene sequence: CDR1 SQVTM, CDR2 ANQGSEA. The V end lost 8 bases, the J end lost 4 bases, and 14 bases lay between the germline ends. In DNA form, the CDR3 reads TGCAGCTCCCGGGTCCCGGGAGAGACCCAGTACTTC. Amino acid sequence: CSSRVPGETQYF. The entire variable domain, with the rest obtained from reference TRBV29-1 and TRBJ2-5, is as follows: SAVISQKPSRDICQRGTSLTIQCQVDSQVTMMFWYRQQPGQSLTLIATANQGSEATYESGFVIDKFPISRPNLTFSTLTVSNMSPEDSSIYLCSSRVPGETQYFGPGTRLLVL.

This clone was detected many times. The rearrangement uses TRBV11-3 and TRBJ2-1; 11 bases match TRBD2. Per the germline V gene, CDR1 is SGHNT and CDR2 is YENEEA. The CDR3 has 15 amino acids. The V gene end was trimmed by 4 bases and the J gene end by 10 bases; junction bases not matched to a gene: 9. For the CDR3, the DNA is TGTGCCAGCAGCTCCATTAGCGGGAGGGGCAGGGAGCAGTTCTTC. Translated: CASSSISGRGREQFF.

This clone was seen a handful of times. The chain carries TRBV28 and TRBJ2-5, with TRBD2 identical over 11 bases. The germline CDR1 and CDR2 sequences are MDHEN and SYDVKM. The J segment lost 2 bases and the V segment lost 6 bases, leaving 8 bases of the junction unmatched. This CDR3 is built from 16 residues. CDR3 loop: CASRYNRLAGQETQYF. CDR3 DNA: TGTGCCAGCAGGTATAATAGACTAGCGGGGCAAGAGACCCAGTACTTC.

The CDR3 DNA reads TGTGCCAGCAGTTTAGTCGGCGGGGGGGCGAAGGGCTACACCTTC. It is translated as CASSLVGGGAKGYTF. This chain uses TRBV12-3 or TRBV12-4 with TRBJ1-2; D possibly corresponds to TRBD1 (6 bases). The CDR3 covers 15 residues. V was trimmed by 1 base and J by 8 bases, leaving 17 bases between them.

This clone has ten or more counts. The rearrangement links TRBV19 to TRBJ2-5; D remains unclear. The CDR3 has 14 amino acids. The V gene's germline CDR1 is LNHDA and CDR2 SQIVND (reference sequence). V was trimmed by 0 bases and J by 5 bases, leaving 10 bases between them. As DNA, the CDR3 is TGTGCCAGTAGTATAGAGGGCTCAAGGGAGACCCAGTACTTC. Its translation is CASSIEGSRETQYF.

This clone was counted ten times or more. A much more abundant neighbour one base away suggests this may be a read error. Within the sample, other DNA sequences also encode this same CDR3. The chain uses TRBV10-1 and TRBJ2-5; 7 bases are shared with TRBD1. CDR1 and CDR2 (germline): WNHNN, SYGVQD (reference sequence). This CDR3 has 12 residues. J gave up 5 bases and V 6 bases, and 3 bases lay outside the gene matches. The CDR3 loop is CASSQGEETQYF. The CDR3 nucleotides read TGCGCCAGCAGCCAGGGGGAGGAGACCCAGTACTTC.

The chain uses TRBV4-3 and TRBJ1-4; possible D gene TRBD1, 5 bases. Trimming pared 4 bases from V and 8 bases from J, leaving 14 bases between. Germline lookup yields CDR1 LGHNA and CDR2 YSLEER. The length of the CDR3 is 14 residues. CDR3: CASSRIPTEEKLFF. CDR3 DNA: TGCGCCAGCAGCCGAATACCGACAGAAGAAAAACTGTTTTTT.

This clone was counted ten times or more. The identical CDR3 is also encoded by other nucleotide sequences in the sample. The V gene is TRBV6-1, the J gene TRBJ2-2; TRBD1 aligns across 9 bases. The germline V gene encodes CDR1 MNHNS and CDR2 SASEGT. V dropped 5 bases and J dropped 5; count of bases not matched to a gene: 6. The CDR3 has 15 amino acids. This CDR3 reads CASSRTGVWTGELFF. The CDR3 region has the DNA TGTGCCAGCAGTCGGACAGGGGTTTGGACCGGGGAGCTGTTTTTT.

Here the CDR3 DNA reads TGTGCCAGCAGGGTCGGACAGGGGGTCGGGTGGGCCCAGTACTTC. Residues: CASRVGQGVGWAQYF. V and J are TRBV28 and TRBJ2-5; 10 bases line up with TRBD1. With V trimmed by 6 bases and J by 9 bases, 13 bases remained unmatched. This CDR3 contains 15 residues. CDR1 MDHEN and CDR2 SYDVKM come from the germline V gene.

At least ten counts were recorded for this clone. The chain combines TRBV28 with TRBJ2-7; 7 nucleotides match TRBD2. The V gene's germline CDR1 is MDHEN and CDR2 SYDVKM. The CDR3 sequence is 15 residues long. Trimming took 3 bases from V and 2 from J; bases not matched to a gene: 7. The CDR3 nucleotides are TGTGCCAGCAGTTTTCCGCGGGAGTTAGCCTACGAGCAGTACTTC. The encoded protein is CASSFPRELAYEQYF.

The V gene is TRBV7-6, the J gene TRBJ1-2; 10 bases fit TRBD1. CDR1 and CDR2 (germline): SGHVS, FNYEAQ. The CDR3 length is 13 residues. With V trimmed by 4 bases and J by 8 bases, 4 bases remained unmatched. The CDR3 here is CASSYDRGLGYTF. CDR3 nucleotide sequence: TGTGCCAGCAGCTACGACAGGGGGCTGGGCTACACCTTC.

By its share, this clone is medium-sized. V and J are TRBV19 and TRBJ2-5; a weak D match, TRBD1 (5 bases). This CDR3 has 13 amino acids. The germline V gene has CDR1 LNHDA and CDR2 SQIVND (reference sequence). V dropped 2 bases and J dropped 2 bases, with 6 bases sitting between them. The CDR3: CASSIQGQETQYF. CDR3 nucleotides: TGTGCCAGTAGTATACAGGGTCAAGAGACCCAGTACTTC.

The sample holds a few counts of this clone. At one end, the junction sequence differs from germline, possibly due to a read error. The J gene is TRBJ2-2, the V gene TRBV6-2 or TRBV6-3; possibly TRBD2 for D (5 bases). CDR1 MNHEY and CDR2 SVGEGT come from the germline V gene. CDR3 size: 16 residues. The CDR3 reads CASTPSSASFTGELFF. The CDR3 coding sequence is TGTGCCAGCACCCCCTCAAGCGCGAGTTTCACCGGGGAACTGTTTTTT.

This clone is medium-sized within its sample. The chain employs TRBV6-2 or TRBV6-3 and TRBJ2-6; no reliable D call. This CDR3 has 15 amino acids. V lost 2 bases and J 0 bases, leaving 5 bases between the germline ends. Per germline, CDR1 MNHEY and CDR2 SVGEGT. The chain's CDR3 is CASSYDGSGANVLTF. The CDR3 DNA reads TGTGCCAGCAGTTACGACGGCTCTGGGGCCAACGTCCTGACTTTC.

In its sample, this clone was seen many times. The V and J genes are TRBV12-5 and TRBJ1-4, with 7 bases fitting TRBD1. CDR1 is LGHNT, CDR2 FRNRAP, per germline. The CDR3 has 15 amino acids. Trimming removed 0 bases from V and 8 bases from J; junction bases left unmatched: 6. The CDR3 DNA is TGTGCTAGTGGTTTGGTAGGGACAGCCATAGAAAAACTGTTTTTT. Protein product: CASGLVGTAIEKLFF.

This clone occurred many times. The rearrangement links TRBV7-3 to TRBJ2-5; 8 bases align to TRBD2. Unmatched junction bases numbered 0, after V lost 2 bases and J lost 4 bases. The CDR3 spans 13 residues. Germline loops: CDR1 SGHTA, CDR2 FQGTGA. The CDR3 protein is CASSLLAGETQYF. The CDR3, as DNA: TGTGCCAGCAGCTTACTAGCGGGAGAGACCCAGTACTTC.

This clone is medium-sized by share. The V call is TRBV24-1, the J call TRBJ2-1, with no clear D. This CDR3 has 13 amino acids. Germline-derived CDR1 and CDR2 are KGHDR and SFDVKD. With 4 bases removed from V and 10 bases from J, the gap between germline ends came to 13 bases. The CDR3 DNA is TGTGCCACCAGTGAAACACTAAGTCGAGAGCAGTTCTTC. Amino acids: CATSETLSREQFF.

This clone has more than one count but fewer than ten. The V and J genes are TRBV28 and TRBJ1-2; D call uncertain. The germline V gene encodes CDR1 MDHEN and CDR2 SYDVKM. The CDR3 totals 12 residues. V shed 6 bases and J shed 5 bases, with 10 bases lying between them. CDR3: CASRWTEYGYTF. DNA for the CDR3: TGTGCCAGCAGGTGGACCGAGTATGGCTACACCTTC.

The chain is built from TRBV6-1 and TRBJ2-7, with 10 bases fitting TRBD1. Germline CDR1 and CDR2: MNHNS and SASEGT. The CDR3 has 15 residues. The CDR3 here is CASGGGDRGSREQYF. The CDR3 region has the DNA TGTGCGTCCGGTGGCGGGGACAGGGGATCTCGGGAGCAGTACTTC.

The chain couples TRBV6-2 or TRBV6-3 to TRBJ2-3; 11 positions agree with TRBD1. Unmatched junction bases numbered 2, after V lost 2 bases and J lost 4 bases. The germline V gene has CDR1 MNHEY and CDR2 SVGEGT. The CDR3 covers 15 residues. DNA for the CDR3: TGTGCCAGCAGTTACGGACAGGGGGCATCAGATACGCAGTATTTT. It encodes CASSYGQGASDTQYF.

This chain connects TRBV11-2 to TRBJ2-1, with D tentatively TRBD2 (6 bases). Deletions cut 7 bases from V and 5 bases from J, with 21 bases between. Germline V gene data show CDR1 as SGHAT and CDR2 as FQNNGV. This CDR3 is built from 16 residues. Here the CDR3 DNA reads TGTGCCAGCATCCGGACTATCGGGAGTGTGAACAATGAGCAGTTCTTC. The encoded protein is CASIRTIGSVNNEQFF.

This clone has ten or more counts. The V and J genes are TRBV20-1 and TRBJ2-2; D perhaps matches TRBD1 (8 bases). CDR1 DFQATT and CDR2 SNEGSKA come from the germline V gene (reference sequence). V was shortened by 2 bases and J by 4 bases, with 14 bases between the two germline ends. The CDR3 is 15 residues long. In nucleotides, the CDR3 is TGCAGTGCTAGATACAGGGGGGGGGGCACCGGGGAGCTGTTTTTT. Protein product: CSARYRGGGTGELFF.